This T cell receptor (beta chain) was found in a study of cytomegalovirus exposure and HLA in healthy donors. Study results and limitations: Exclusion as indistinguishable affected some V segments, including TRBV6-2 and TRBV6-3.

PCR involved 60 Vbeta and 13 Jbeta primers. Sequencing was performed with immunoSEQ multiplex PCR; in TCRdb, only in-frame clones are kept and a portion is missing. The profile shows approximately 190,000 clones, 78% of them singletons. A remark on this clone: Its matching antigen is unknown.

The CDR3 is 16 amino acids. Looked up from germline, CDR1 is SGHNT and CDR2 is YYREEE (reference sequence). Trimming took 1 base from V and 2 from J, leaving 15 bases between them. At sampling all donors were nominally healthy, likely with unrecorded immune exposures. V is TRBV5-4 and J is TRBJ2-5; a weak D match, TRBD2 (5 bases). The specimen was PBMCs. This TCR derives from a woman aged 25 to 39 in good health and CMV-seropositive. CDR3 sequence (DNA): TGTGCCAGCAGCTTGCGTCGGGGAACCCTACAAGAGACCCAGTACTTC. Its protein is CASSLRRGTLQETQYF.